Listed here are 27 T cell receptor beta chains from one sample, sequenced in a study of T cells in Graves' hyperthyroidism and ophthalmopathy. TCR beta CDR3 regions were amplified from RNA transcripts. When the TCR CDR3 underwent first-round RT-PCR, the HTBI primer set was used. TCRdb independently ran MiXCR on the multiplex PCR reads; one entry per CDR3 protein. The sample has some 600,000 distinct CDR3 sequences; around 46% are singletons. The sample comprised peripheral blood or thyroid tissue (not recorded which). The receptor set was obtained from a woman between 18 and 30 years old with Graves' hyperthyroidism.

The chain uses TRBV2 and TRBJ2-7, with 7 bases fitting TRBD2. The germline CDR1 and CDR2 sequences are SNHLY and FYNNEI. This CDR3 has 14 amino acids. The V gene end was trimmed by 11 bases and the J gene end by 1 base; junction bases not matched to a gene: 11. The CDR3 is CAVPRGSSSYEQYF. DNA of the CDR3: TGTGCCGTCCCACGCGGGAGTTCTTCCTACGAGCAGTACTTC.

This clonotype was seen more than once but under ten times. The chain couples TRBV29-1 to TRBJ2-2, with TRBD1 matching 7 bases. Germline assignment: CDR1 SQVTM and CDR2 ANQGSEA. This CDR3 has 14 amino acids. Losses at the gene ends were 6 bases for V and 6 bases for J; bases not matched to a gene: 10. CDR3: CSVRTGGNAGELFF. CDR3 nucleotide sequence: TGCAGCGTCCGGACAGGAGGAAATGCCGGGGAGCTGTTTTTT.

This clonotype occurred a few times. This sequence joins TRBV5-1 and TRBJ2-2, with 7 positions matching TRBD2. Germline-derived CDR1 and CDR2 are SGHRS and YFSETQ. The CDR3 is 14 residues long. Trimming took 5 bases from V and 2 from J; bases not matched to a gene: 3. CDR3 protein: CASRGDYNTGELFF. Written as DNA, the CDR3 is TGCGCCAGCAGGGGGGACTACAACACCGGGGAGCTGTTTTTT.

V and J are TRBV20-1 and TRBJ1-5, with D unclear. This CDR3 contains 14 residues. Germline V CDR1 and CDR2: DFQATT, SNEGSKA (reference sequence). V lost 6 bases, J lost 5 bases, and 17 bases lay in between. The CDR3 nucleotides are TGCAGTGCGAGCCCAGTGGGTCGGGATCAGCCCCAGCATTTT. Translated: CSASPVGRDQPQHF.

Notes on this clonotype: This likely comes from a read error, as the CDR3 has no conserved phenylalanine or tryptophan at its end. No DNA is shown, since the ends of the CDR3 on it are uncertain; the CDR3 is the one TCRdb lists. The chain employs TRBV29-1 and TRBJ1-4; TRBD1 is the table's D call, not checked against the DNA. The CDR3 spans 12 residues, counting both ends. CDR1 and CDR2 (germline): SQVTM, ANQGSEA. The CDR3 is CSVEIWATGDDY.

This clonotype has just a few counts. The germline gene is not matched at one end of the junction; a read error may be the cause. This chain connects TRBV29-1 to TRBJ2-2; D is perhaps TRBD2 (5 bases). The CDR3 contains 12 residues. Germline V gene data show CDR1 as SQVTM and CDR2 as ANQGSEA. CDR3 sequence (DNA): TGCAGCGTTGAGGGAAACACCGGGAAGCTGTTTTTT. Residues: CSVEGNTGKLFF.

This clonotype has at least ten counts. The V call is TRBV10-3, the J call TRBJ2-3; D remains ambiguous. Germline CDR1 is ENHRY and CDR2 is SYGVKD. This CDR3 comprises 15 residues. V lost 3 bases, J lost 7 bases, and 17 bases lay in between. This CDR3 reads CAISDPASDRNTQYF. DNA for the CDR3: TGTGCCATCAGTGACCCAGCGTCGGACCGGAATACGCAGTATTTT.

This clonotype occurred many times. The chain links TRBV7-8 to TRBJ2-7; D call uncertain. There are 12 residues in the CDR3. V was pared by 1 base and J by 5 bases, with 6 bases between. The V gene's germline CDR1 is SGHVS and CDR2 FQNEAQ. For the CDR3, the DNA is TGTGCCAGCAGCTTAGGAAGTGACGAGCAGTACTTC. Its protein product is CASSLGSDEQYF.

J is TRBJ2-7 and V is TRBV29-1; D is possibly TRBD1 (5 bases). This CDR3 has 13 residues. Germline assignment: CDR1 SQVTM and CDR2 ANQGSEA. V gave up 6 bases and J gave up 3 bases, with 15 bases separating them. The CDR3: CSVAVFQGYEQYF. CDR3 nucleotides: TGCAGCGTGGCAGTTTTCCAGGGCTACGAGCAGTACTTC.

The chain joins TRBV29-1 to TRBJ2-3, with unresolved D. In germline, CDR1 is SQVTM, CDR2 ANQGSEA. V shed 8 bases and J shed 1 base, with 16 bases lying between them. The CDR3 is made up of 14 amino acids. The CDR3 reads CSPRTGQGTDTQYF. In DNA form, the CDR3 reads TGCAGCCCCCGGACGGGCCAGGGCACAGATACGCAGTATTTT.

As to this clonotype: A read error is likely, as this CDR3 ends without the conserved phenylalanine or tryptophan. The chain carries TRBV19 and TRBJ1-1; D is undetermined. The CDR3 runs 11 residues. Per germline, CDR1 LNHDA and CDR2 SQIVND (reference sequence). Trimming pared 6 bases from V and 1 base from J, leaving 3 bases between. CDR3 protein: CASRKNTEAFL. DNA for the CDR3: TGTGCCAGTAGAAAGAACACTGAAGCTTTCCTT.

There are a few counts of this clonotype. The genes are TRBV19 and TRBJ1-6, with D unclear. CDR3 length: 13 amino acids. V lost 6 bases, J lost 9 bases, and 12 bases lay in between. Germline assignment: CDR1 LNHDA and CDR2 SQIVND (reference sequence). CDR3 residues: CASSATKSSPLHF. CDR3 coding DNA: TGTGCCAGTAGCGCGACAAAGAGTTCACCCCTCCACTTT. The full variable domain, its missing parts supplied by reference TRBV19 and TRBJ1-6, is DGGITQSPKYLFRKEGQNVTLSCEQNLNHDAMYWYRQDPGQGLRLIYYSQIVNDFQKGDIAEGYSVSREKKESFPLTVTSAQKNPTAFYLCASSATKSSPLHFGNGTRLTVT.

This clonotype occurred many times. A read error is possible here, since a much larger clone lies one base away. The gene calls are TRBV6-5 and TRBJ1-2; 7 bases agree with TRBD1. The V segment lost 2 bases and the J segment 5 bases; nucleotides outside the gene matches: 2. Germline CDR1 and CDR2: MNHEY and SVGAGI. There are 13 residues in the CDR3. The CDR3 spells CASSYATGYGYTF. CDR3 nucleotide sequence: TGTGCCAGCAGTTACGCGACAGGGTATGGCTACACCTTC.

The V and J genes are TRBV2 and TRBJ1-6, with D tentatively TRBD1 (5 bases). CDR1 and CDR2 from the germline V gene are SNHLY and FYNNEI. Trimming pared 4 bases from V and 10 bases from J, leaving 17 bases between. The CDR3 consists of 15 residues. CDR3 sequence reads: CASSVTGHGGSPLHF. The CDR3 nucleotides read TGTGCCAGCAGTGTTACTGGACACGGAGGCTCACCCCTCCACTTT.

This clonotype was counted only a few times. The chain combines TRBV12-3 or TRBV12-4 with TRBJ2-6; either TRBD1 or TRBD2 may fit D (7 bases each). The germline V and J ends were trimmed by 10 bases and 4 bases, with 14 bases remaining between them. This CDR3 is built from 14 residues. The CDR3 protein is CANRGGGGANVLTF. The DNA for the CDR3 is TGTGCCAATAGGGGAGGGGGCGGGGCCAACGTCCTGACTTTC.

This clonotype has at least ten counts. The V and J genes are TRBV29-1 and TRBJ2-7; no reliable D call. CDR3 size: 13 residues. Germline V CDR1 and CDR2: SQVTM, ANQGSEA. V lost 7 bases and J 6 bases, leaving 19 bases between the germline ends. CDR3 loop: CSATRRATGEQYF. The CDR3 nucleotides read TGCAGCGCTACGCGCCGGGCTACTGGCGAGCAGTACTTC.

V and J are TRBV7-9 and TRBJ1-3; possibly TRBD1 for D (6 bases). CDR3 length equals 16 residues. Looked up from germline, CDR1 is SEHNR and CDR2 is FQNEAQ (reference sequence). Trimming removed 3 bases from V and 3 bases from J, with 15 bases in between. In DNA form, the CDR3 reads TGTGCCAGCAGCTTCTCCGGGGACATCCGTGGAAACACCATATATTTT. Translation gives CASSFSGDIRGNTIYF.

The chain uses TRBV15 and TRBJ1-6; D gene unclear. The CDR3 runs 13 residues. Germline V lookup: CDR1 LNHNV, CDR2 YYDKDF (reference sequence). V shed 9 bases and J shed 0 bases, with 6 bases lying between them. DNA of the CDR3: TGTGCCACGGAAAGCTCCTATAATTCACCCCTCCACTTT. It is translated as CATESSYNSPLHF.

This clonotype appeared a few times. This chain links TRBV25-1 with TRBJ1-6; no definite D call. Trimming shortened V by 6 bases and J by 5 bases, and 11 bases separated the two germline ends. The CDR3 length is 14 residues. Germline assignment: CDR1 MGHDK and CDR2 SYGVNS. In DNA form, the CDR3 reads TGTGCCAGCAGATTTACAGCAGATAATTCACCCCTCCACTTT. Its translation: CASRFTADNSPLHF.

This clonotype was found many times. The chain uses TRBV2 and TRBJ1-1; D is undetermined. Trimming removed 1 base from V and 2 bases from J, with 11 bases in between. Germline CDR1 and CDR2: SNHLY and FYNNEI. CDR3 length: 15 residues. The CDR3 spells CASSEDSRINTEAFF. CDR3 coding DNA: TGTGCCAGCAGTGAAGATTCACGGATTAACACTGAAGCTTTCTTT. Full variable domain (rest looked up from reference TRBV2 and TRBJ1-1): EPEVTQTPSHQVTQMGQEVILRCVPISNHLYFYWYRQILGQKVEFLVSFYNNEISEKSEIFDDQFSVERPDGSNFTLKIRSTKLEDSAMYFCASSEDSRINTEAFFGQGTRLTVV.

Remarks on this clonotype: At one boundary the junction diverges from the germline segment, which might be a read error. The gene calls are TRBV7-6 and TRBJ2-7, with a tentative D call TRBD2 (5 bases). This CDR3 is 13 amino acids long. Germline CDR1 and CDR2: SGHVS and FNYEAQ. CDR3 residues: CASSLEMRVEQYF. In nucleotides, the CDR3 is TGTGCCAGCAGTTTAGAGATGAGGGTCGAGCAGTACTTC.

This clonotype was observed a few times. The rearrangement uses TRBV7-6 and TRBJ2-2; D may be TRBD1 (6 bases). Trimming removed 5 bases from V and 7 bases from J, with 11 bases in between. The CDR3 extends over 13 amino acids. Per the germline V gene, CDR1 is SGHVS and CDR2 is FNYEAQ. The CDR3 sequence: CASSRGQGGELFF. DNA of the CDR3: TGTGCCAGCAGCCGGGGACAAGGCGGGGAGCTGTTTTTT. The variable domain in full, completed from reference TRBV7-6 and TRBJ2-2, reads GAGVSQSPRYKVTKRGQDVALRCDPISGHVSLYWYRQALGQGPEFLTYFNYEAQQDKSGLPNDRFSAERPEGSISTLTIQRTEQRDSAMYRCASSRGQGGELFFGEGSRLTVL.

This chain joins TRBV9 and TRBJ1-5; D not resolved. CDR1 SGDLS and CDR2 YYNGEE come from the germline V gene. The CDR3 runs 17 residues. Trimming removed 4 bases at V and 1 base at J, with 18 bases between. This chain's CDR3 is CASSQDSQFRSNQPQHF. CDR3 in DNA: TGTGCCAGCAGCCAAGATTCCCAGTTTAGGAGCAATCAGCCCCAGCATTTT.

Notes on this clonotype: Possible read error: a much larger clone is one base away. The V gene is TRBV7-9, the J gene TRBJ1-1; D gene unclear. V dropped 4 bases and J dropped 1 base, with 16 bases sitting between them. The CDR3 is 16 amino acids. Per germline, CDR1 SEHNR and CDR2 FQNEAQ (reference sequence). Here the CDR3 reads CASSSGRQVGNTEAFF. DNA for the CDR3: TGTGCCAGCAGCTCAGGTCGGCAGGTGGGGAACACTGAAGCTTTCTTT. Based on the CDR3 plus reference TRBV7-9 and TRBJ1-1, the full variable domain is DTGVSQNPRHKITKRGQNVTFRCDPISEHNRLYWYRQTLGQGPEFLTYFQNEAQLEKSRLLSDRFSAERPKGSFSTLEIQRTEQGDSAMYLCASSSGRQVGNTEAFFGQGTRLTVV.

This clonotype occurred many times. The rearrangement uses TRBV24-1 and TRBJ2-2, with a weak D call TRBD2 (6 bases). Trimming removed 12 bases from V and 2 bases from J, with 15 bases in between. Germline V CDR1 and CDR2: KGHDR, SFDVKD. This CDR3 region has 14 residues. CDR3: CAAEGAGNTGELFF. The CDR3 DNA follows: TGTGCCGCGGAGGGAGCGGGTAACACCGGGGAGCTGTTTTTT.

This clonotype was counted many times. V gene TRBV7-2 combines with J gene TRBJ1-5; D gene uncertain. This CDR3 comprises 14 residues. Germline V lookup: CDR1 SGHTA, CDR2 FQGNSA. V lost 4 bases to trimming and J lost 0 bases, with 7 bases between them. The CDR3 sequence is CASSSSHSNQPQHF. The CDR3 region has the DNA TGTGCCAGCAGCTCCAGCCATAGCAATCAGCCCCAGCATTTT.

The rearrangement links TRBV20-1 to TRBJ1-3; D remains unclear. This CDR3 comprises 13 residues. The V gene's germline CDR1 is DFQATT and CDR2 SNEGSKA (reference sequence). CDR3 sequence (DNA): TGCAGCGTCAAGGGTCGAACTGGAAACACCATATATTTT. Its translation: CSVKGRTGNTIYF.